This T cell receptor beta chain is from a study of blood T cell repertoires in COVID-19. In the original analysis: The assay estimated nucleated cells by amplifying reference gene primers. The method was immunoSEQ multiplex PCR; TCRdb's version includes in-frame clones alone and lacks a portion of them. Clone size and V and J calls were adopted from that table, with D and trimming inferred from the DNA. The sample lists under 200,000 clones, 86% seen once, with about 6% in the top ten. Individuals aged roughly 18 to 95 years were recruited from fewer than 30 US areas. Germline V gene sequence: CDR1 GTSNPN, CDR2 SVGIG (reference sequence). This CDR3 contains 15 residues. The V segment lost 3 bases and the J segment 5 bases; nucleotides outside the gene matches: 7.

Sequenced: PBMCs or T cells enriched from blood (not recorded which). J is TRBJ2-3 and V is TRBV30; 11 positions match TRBD2. The clonotype was recovered from a man in his forties with acute COVID-19. CDR3: CAWSEGTSGRDTQYF. The CDR3 DNA sequence: TGTGCCTGGAGCGAGGGGACTAGCGGAAGAGATACGCAGTATTTT.